Described below is a single TCR beta chain sequence and its context. At one of its ends the junction is not consistent with the germline gene, which may arise from a read error. With a J-beta primer mix and a sample-barcoded 5' primer, a second PCR ran roughly 6 to 12 cycles. Each CDR3 protein is one row after TCRdb ran MiXCR on the 5' RACE reads. The sample shows some 940,000 distinct CDR3 sequences, 25% to 35% of them seen only once. The CDR3 has 14 residues. Germline CDR1 reads LGHDT; CDR2 reads YNNKEL (reference sequence). These data belong to a study of blood T cells in healthy people across ages. These data also formed part of another study, on T cells of mothers and their children.

V is TRBV3-1 and J is TRBJ2-7, with TRBD1 matching over 9 bases. This TCR was sampled from a woman aged 40-49 years in good health. Source material: blood. The CDR3 nucleotides are TGTGCCAGCAGCTTGGGACAGGGCTCCTACGAGCAGGACTTC. Protein: CASSLGQGSYEQDF.